The sequence of this TCR beta chain was determined in a study of CD8+CD57+ T cells in acquired aplastic anemia. Notes on the study in general: Common to patients and controls were 25 to 30 CD8+ CDR3 sequences.

The TCR beta profiling, which covered VDJ combination and CDR3 sequence, was carried out using genomic DNA as the template. TCRdb recomputed calls from the reads with MiXCR, one row per CDR3 protein. This repertoire shows 180,000 or so distinct CDR3 sequences, roughly 50% found once; its top ten account for around 2%. The authors sequenced patients whose flow cytometry had shown CD8+CD57+ cell expansion. A remark on this clonotype: Its antigen is unidentified.

The TCR comes from a human donor with aplastic anemia. Material: sorted CD4+, CD8+, or CD8+CD57+ T cells (not recorded which) from PBMCs.

Here the CDR3 reads CASSYTSGRTDTQYF. For the CDR3, the DNA is TGTGCCAGTAGTTACACTAGCGGTCGCACAGATACGCAGTATTTT. This chain uses TRBV19 with TRBJ2-3; 8 bases are shared with TRBD2. With V trimmed by 5 bases and J by 1 base, 5 bases remained unmatched. The CDR3 runs 15 residues. Germline CDR1 and CDR2: LNHDA and SQIVND (reference sequence).